This T cell receptor beta chain was retrieved from a study of human T cells and chemical hapten exposure. In the study overall: A 2 cm by 2 cm inner upper arm patch received 2% DPC for sensitization. Alopecia areata, totalis and universalis patients, mostly female, were included.

Described time point: patch test 2, 6 weeks after DPC sensitization. The sample's treatment: therapeutic diphenylcyclopropenone sensitization with weekly scalp DPC. It was from unfractionated whole blood that total RNA was extracted. TCRdb called the RACE reads again in MiXCR, with one record for every CDR3 protein. The sample holds approximately 110,000 distinct CDR3 sequences, roughly a tenth seen once. CDR1 DFQATT and CDR2 SNEGSKA come from the germline V gene (reference sequence). Trimming removed 3 bases at V and 8 bases at J, with 20 bases between. The CDR3 contains 15 residues. The V and J genes are TRBV20-1 and TRBJ2-4; D is perhaps TRBD2 (6 bases). This sample comprised whole blood, obtained in connection with sensitization to the hapten diphenylcyclopropenone (DPC). This receptor was taken from a woman in her 40s with alopecia areata. Some clones in this sample may be carry-over from other donors' samples. In DNA, the CDR3 is TGCAGTGCTAGCGGTAGTTGGGGATGGGAGGACATTCAGTACTTC. It translates to CSASGSWGWEDIQYF.